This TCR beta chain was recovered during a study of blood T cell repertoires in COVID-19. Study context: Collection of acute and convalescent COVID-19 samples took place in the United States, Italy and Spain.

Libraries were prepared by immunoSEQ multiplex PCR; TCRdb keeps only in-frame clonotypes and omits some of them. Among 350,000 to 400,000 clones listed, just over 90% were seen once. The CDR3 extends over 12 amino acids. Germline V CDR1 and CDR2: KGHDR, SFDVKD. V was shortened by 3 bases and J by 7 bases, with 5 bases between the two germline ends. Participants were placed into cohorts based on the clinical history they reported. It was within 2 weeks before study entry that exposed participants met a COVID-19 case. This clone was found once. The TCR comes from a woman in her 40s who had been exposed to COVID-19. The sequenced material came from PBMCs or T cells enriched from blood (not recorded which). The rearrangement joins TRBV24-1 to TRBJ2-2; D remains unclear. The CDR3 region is CATSDPGGELFF. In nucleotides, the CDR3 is TGTGCCACCAGTGATCCGGGCGGGGAGCTGTTTTTT.